This T cell receptor (beta chain) was identified in a study of OX40 agonist ivuxolimab in advanced cancers. The CDR3 contains 12 residues. V was shortened by 5 bases and J by 2 bases, with 4 bases between the two germline ends. The V gene's germline CDR1 is LNHDA and CDR2 SQIVND (reference sequence). Libraries were prepared by immunoSEQ multiplex PCR; TCRdb keeps only in-frame clonotypes and omits some of them. The data hold tens of thousands of clones, with more than 85% observed a single time. The sequencing used CD4+ or CD8+ T cells sorted from blood, collected in a trial of the OX40 agonist ivuxolimab. The chain combines TRBV19 with TRBJ1-3; D gene unclear. The receptor comes from an adult with an advanced solid tumor such as melanoma, head and neck, liver or kidney cancer. DNA for the CDR3: TGTGCCAGTAGTGACGCTGGAAACACCATATATTTT. Translation: CASSDAGNTIYF.